This T cell receptor beta chain was sequenced during a study of response to subunit inactivated influenza vaccine. Study-wide results and caveats: Only a handful of new T cells, the authors suggested, are recruited with each seasonal influenza vaccination.

With 0 bases removed from V and 2 bases from J, the gap between germline ends came to 19 bases. This CDR3 region has 18 residues. Per the germline V gene, CDR1 is ENHRY and CDR2 is SYGVKD. As for this clonotype: Its antigen is unidentified.

TCRdb passed the RT-PCR reads through MiXCR, listing each CDR3 protein once. The table has about 500,000 distinct CDR3 sequences, approximately 15% seen once; the top ten hold less than 4%. This chain uses TRBV10-3 with TRBJ1-1, with D perhaps matching TRBD1 (5 bases). Sample: CD4+ T cells sorted from PBMCs, taken about 23 months after vaccination. The origin of this receptor is a man aged 50 to 75 who received an inactivated influenza vaccine. The CDR3: CAISESFSLLRVNTEAFF. In nucleotides, the CDR3 is TGTGCCATCAGTGAGTCTTTTTCCCTTCTCAGGGTAAACACTGAAGCTTTCTTT.